This TCR beta chain was profiled in a study of radiation and T cells in renal cell carcinoma. The assay was immunoSEQ multiplex PCR, and TCRdb's table has in-frame clones only and misses some. The sample has 90,000 to 100,000 clones; approximately 80% are singletons. The ends were cut back, 8 bases at V and 0 bases at J, with 13 bases in the middle. Germline V gives CDR1 MNHNS, CDR2 SASEGT. There are 14 residues in the CDR3. Comments on this clone: The target antigen is unknown.

General study findings and limits: In blood, top tumor clones expanded by 2 weeks, shrinking by 4. Baseline intratumoral clonotype presence is unknown without pretreatment biopsies.

Documented time point: blood 4 weeks post-SBRT, at nephrectomy. As for treatment: 15 Gy SBRT to primary tumor, nephrectomy 4 weeks later. Nephrectomy followed 15 Gy stereotactic body radiation by 4 weeks. The chain uses TRBV6-1 and TRBJ1-1, with D tentatively TRBD1 (5 bases). This TCR came from a man in his sixties with renal cell carcinoma. The sample here was blood, taken from a patient whose treatment included radiotherapy and nephrectomy. CDR3 protein: CASDSAFMNTEAFF. CDR3 bases: TGTGCCAGCGACAGCGCGTTCATGAACACTGAAGCTTTCTTT.